What follows are 29 T cell receptor beta chains derived from one specimen sequenced in a study of blood T cell repertoires in COVID-19. Sequenced by immunoSEQ multiplex PCR; TCRdb stores in-frame clones only, minus some. The profile shows 15,000 or so clones, around 92% of them singletons. The sample taken for sequencing was peripheral blood. These receptors were obtained from a human donor with active COVID-19. The donor label of this sample is uncertain.

J is TRBJ2-7 and V is TRBV5-4; D unresolved. This CDR3 has 14 amino acids. With 0 bases removed from V and 6 bases from J, the gap between germline ends came to 13 bases. Germline V gene sequence: CDR1 SGHNT, CDR2 YYREEE (reference sequence). The CDR3 bases are TGTGCCAGCAGCTTGGACGGCGGCCAGCGCGAGCAGTACTTC. Protein sequence: CASSLDGGQREQYF.

The chain recombines TRBV5-1 with TRBJ2-4, with D perhaps matching TRBD2 (5 bases). Trimming took off 0 bases at V and 6 bases at J, with 10 bases between the two ends. The germline V gene encodes CDR1 SGHRS and CDR2 YFSETQ. This CDR3 is built from 14 residues. The CDR3 DNA reads TGCGCCAGCAGCTTGGCGGGGATGTCAAACATTCAGTACTTC. Amino acid sequence: CASSLAGMSNIQYF.

The chain couples TRBV5-1 to TRBJ1-2; no clear D gene. In germline, CDR1 is SGHRS, CDR2 YFSETQ. The ends were cut back, 0 bases at V and 0 bases at J, with 15 bases in the middle. The CDR3 length is 17 residues. CDR3 DNA sequence: TGCGCCAGCAGCTTGGGGGGAGCAAAAGATTCTAACTATGGCTACACCTTC. It is translated as CASSLGGAKDSNYGYTF.

The chain joins TRBV5-1 to TRBJ2-3; D is possibly TRBD2 (5 bases). V was cut by 4 bases and J by 1 base, with 10 bases left in between. Germline V lookup: CDR1 SGHRS, CDR2 YFSETQ. This CDR3 contains 14 residues. The CDR3: CASSLAARTDTQYF. For the CDR3, the DNA is TGCGCCAGCAGCCTAGCCGCTCGCACAGATACGCAGTATTTT.

The table lists this clone with a count of one. This chain links TRBV28 with TRBJ2-7, with 8 bases matching TRBD2. Germline V gene sequence: CDR1 MDHEN, CDR2 SYDVKM. This CDR3 comprises 14 residues. J gave up 2 bases and V 8 bases, and 8 bases lay outside the gene matches. The CDR3 sequence is CASLTSGPTYEQYF. The CDR3 DNA follows: TGTGCCAGCCTAACTAGCGGACCAACCTACGAGCAGTACTTC.

The V call is TRBV24-1, the J call TRBJ2-1; tentative D call: TRBD2 (6 bases). V dropped 6 bases and J dropped 8 bases, with 16 bases sitting between them. The CDR3 totals 14 residues. Per germline, CDR1 KGHDR and CDR2 SFDVKD. The CDR3 DNA sequence: TGTGCCACCAGTCCAAGCGGGCGGGGTCATGAGCAGTTCTTC. This translates into CATSPSGRGHEQFF.

V usage is TRBV2 and J usage is TRBJ1-1; 9 bases agree with TRBD1. V lost 3 bases, J lost 0 bases, and 8 bases stayed unmatched. The CDR3 length is 17 residues. Germline V gene data show CDR1 as SNHLY and CDR2 as FYNNEI. In DNA form, the CDR3 reads TGTGCCAGCAGTGATCTTCCGGGACAGGGAATGAACACTGAAGCTTTCTTT. Translated, it gives CASSDLPGQGMNTEAFF.

Here the CDR3 reads CASRRGVGGRLAGANEQFF. The CDR3 nucleotides are TGTGCCAGCAGGCGGGGGGTCGGGGGAAGACTAGCGGGAGCCAATGAGCAGTTCTTC. V is TRBV11-2 and J is TRBJ2-1; TRBD2 agrees at 12 bases. V shed 6 bases and J 6 bases; nucleotides not matched to a gene: 18. CDR1 SGHAT and CDR2 FQNNGV come from the germline V gene. This CDR3 is built from 19 residues.

V is TRBV7-2 and J is TRBJ2-5, with D tentatively TRBD2 (7 bases). Germline V gene data show CDR1 as SGHTA and CDR2 as FQGNSA. The CDR3 runs 14 residues. The V and J ends lost 4 bases and 5 bases respectively, with 14 bases between them. The CDR3 loop reads CASSSYGGRETQYF. The CDR3 bases are TGTGCCAGCAGCTCCTACGGGGGGCGGGAGACCCAGTACTTC.

The V call is TRBV5-1, the J call TRBJ1-6, with unresolved D. The V gene lost 0 bases and the J gene lost 5 bases, with 12 bases spanning the gap. This CDR3 has 16 amino acids. Germline CDR1 reads SGHRS; CDR2 reads YFSETQ. The CDR3 here is CASSLGEGANNSPLHF. CDR3 coding DNA: TGCGCCAGCAGCTTGGGGGAGGGAGCGAATAATTCACCCCTCCACTTT. The full variable domain, rest sourced from reference TRBV5-1 and TRBJ1-6, is KAGVTQTPRYLIKTRGQQVTLSCSPISGHRSVSWYQQTPGQGLQFLFEYFSETQRNKGNFPGRFSGRQFSNSRSEMNVSTLELGDSALYLCASSLGEGANNSPLHFGNGTRLTVT.

The chain employs TRBV18 and TRBJ1-4; TRBD1 is a possible D gene (5 bases). V was clipped by 3 bases and J by 0 bases, with 8 bases between them. CDR1 and CDR2 (germline): KGHSH, LQKENI. The CDR3 runs to 15 residues. Here the CDR3 reads CASSPDRSTNEKLFF. DNA for the CDR3: TGTGCCAGCTCACCCGACAGATCAACTAATGAAAAACTGTTTTTT.

This sequence joins TRBV3-1 (or the pseudogene TRBV3-2) and TRBJ2-1; 8 nucleotides align to TRBD2. The CDR3 has 15 residues. The V gene end was trimmed by 1 base and the J gene end by 5 bases; junction bases not matched to a gene: 4. The germline CDR1 and CDR2 sequences are LGHDT and YNNKEL (reference sequence). The CDR3 is CASSQVRGGNNEQFF. In nucleotides, the CDR3 is TGTGCCAGCAGCCAAGTTCGGGGGGGCAACAATGAGCAGTTCTTC.

The V gene is TRBV18, the J gene TRBJ2-1; 9 bases line up with TRBD2. This CDR3 contains 15 residues. V was pared by 3 bases and J by 2 bases, with 2 bases of the junction left unmatched. CDR1 is KGHSH and CDR2 is LQKENI in the germline V gene. The CDR3 reads CASSPSGGTYNEQFF. CDR3 coding DNA: TGTGCCAGCTCACCTAGCGGGGGAACCTACAATGAGCAGTTCTTC.

This sequence joins TRBV30 and TRBJ2-1; 10 bases are a match to TRBD1. V gave up 5 bases and J gave up 3 bases; unmatched junction bases: 7. Germline V gives CDR1 GTSNPN, CDR2 SVGIG (reference sequence). The CDR3 totals 15 residues. CDR3 DNA sequence: TGTGCCTGGGGCCCCGGGACAGGGGTCTACAATGAGCAGTTCTTC. Its translation is CAWGPGTGVYNEQFF.

On this clone: At the DNA level, this CDR3 is encoded by other sequences in the same sample as well. The genes are TRBV6-1 and TRBJ1-6, with D unclear. CDR1 and CDR2 from the germline V gene are MNHNS and SASEGT. The CDR3 consists of 12 residues. V dropped 1 base and J dropped 11 bases, with 6 bases sitting between them. The chain's CDR3 is CASSEDPPPLHF. The CDR3 DNA reads as TGTGCCAGCAGTGAAGATCCTCCACCCCTCCACTTT.

V and J are TRBV11-2 and TRBJ1-1; no clear D gene. V was cut by 4 bases and J by 6 bases, with 9 bases left in between. Germline V CDR1 and CDR2: SGHAT, FQNNGV. The CDR3 is 12 amino acids. This CDR3 is CASSWVRAEAFF. CDR3 DNA: TGTGCCAGCAGCTGGGTGAGGGCTGAAGCTTTCTTT.

The chain carries TRBV4-3 and TRBJ1-2; D unclear. Trimming took off 4 bases at V and 8 bases at J, with 17 bases between the two ends. The V gene's germline CDR1 is LGHNA and CDR2 YSLEER. CDR3 size: 14 residues. The CDR3 DNA follows: TGCGCCAGCAGCCGAGAGGCAGGAGGGAACGGCTACACCTTC. It codes for CASSREAGGNGYTF.

V usage is TRBV2 and J usage is TRBJ2-7, with TRBD2 identical over 7 bases. V lost 3 bases, J lost 6 bases, and 8 bases stayed unmatched. Germline V CDR1 and CDR2: SNHLY, FYNNEI. The CDR3 covers 14 residues. The CDR3 nucleotides are TGTGCCAGCAGTGATACTAGCGCAGCTAGCGAGCAGTACTTC. Its translation: CASSDTSAASEQYF.

The CDR3 spells CASSRTSSGDPDTQYF. CDR3 nucleotide sequence: TGTGCCAGCAGCCGTACTTCCTCCGGAGACCCAGATACGCAGTATTTT. The chain has TRBV6-6 and TRBJ2-3, with D unresolved. V lost 6 bases, J lost 4 bases, and 20 bases lay in between. This CDR3 comprises 16 residues. Germline loops: CDR1 MNHNY, CDR2 SVGAGI (reference sequence).

This chain connects TRBV15 to TRBJ2-2; 9 bases match TRBD1. This CDR3 has 20 amino acids. Germline values: CDR1 LNHNV, CDR2 YYDKDF (reference sequence). J lost 2 bases, V lost 8 bases, and 21 bases had no gene match. In DNA form, the CDR3 reads TGTGCCACCTTATCGAGGGTGATGGACAGGGGTAAAAAAAACACCGGGGAGCTGTTTTTT. It specifies CATLSRVMDRGKKNTGELFF. Based on the CDR3 plus reference TRBV15 and TRBJ2-2, the full variable domain is DAMVIQNPRYQVTQFGKPVTLSCSQTLNHNVMYWYQQKSSQAPKLLFHYYDKDFNNEADTPDNFQSRRPNTSFCFLDIRSPGLGDTAMYLCATLSRVMDRGKKNTGELFFGEGSRLTVL.

Details on this clone: At one end, the junction sequence differs from germline, possibly due to a read error. V is TRBV7-7 and J is TRBJ2-1; the match to TRBD2 covers 9 bases. There are 14 residues in the CDR3. Per the germline V gene, CDR1 is SSHAT and CDR2 is FNYEAQ (reference sequence). CDR3 loop: CASSLAGGYNEQFF. CDR3 in DNA: TGTGCTAGCAGCTTGGCGGGAGGGTACAATGAGCAGTTCTTC.

The rearrangement joins TRBV9 to TRBJ2-5; 11 positions agree with TRBD2. From germline, CDR1 is SGDLS and CDR2 YYNGEE. The V segment lost 3 bases and the J segment 3 bases; nucleotides outside the gene matches: 4. The CDR3 length is 15 residues. CDR3 nucleotide sequence: TGTGCCAGCAGCGGTACTAGCGGGGGAAAAGAGACCCAGTACTTC. Its translation is CASSGTSGGKETQYF. The whole variable domain, filled in from reference TRBV9 and TRBJ2-5, reads DSGVTQTPKHLITATGQRVTLRCSPRSGDLSVYWYQQSLDQGLQFLIQYYNGEERAKGNILERFSAQQFPDLHSELNLSSLELGDSALYFCASSGTSGGKETQYFGPGTRLLVL.

V is TRBV19 and J is TRBJ1-5; TRBD1 aligns across 12 bases. This CDR3 spans 17 amino acids. Per germline, CDR1 LNHDA and CDR2 SQIVND (reference sequence). The V and J ends lost 5 bases and 7 bases, in that order; junction bases with no gene match: 12. This chain's CDR3 is CASSLAGTGGARQPQHF. CDR3 nucleotide sequence: TGTGCCAGTAGTCTTGCCGGGACAGGGGGCGCTCGGCAGCCCCAGCATTTT.

The rearrangement joins TRBV5-4 to TRBJ2-7; D might be TRBD1 (7 bases). The CDR3 is 14 amino acids. Trimming removed 4 bases at V and 3 bases at J, with 14 bases between. Germline-derived CDR1 and CDR2 are SGHNT and YYREEE (reference sequence). The CDR3 spells CASSEAGGGYEQYF. The CDR3 DNA is TGTGCCAGCAGCGAGGCAGGGGGAGGCTACGAGCAGTACTTC.

This chain uses TRBV5-5 with TRBJ1-1; D may be TRBD1 (5 bases). Germline loops: CDR1 SGHKS, CDR2 YYEKEE (reference sequence). The length of the CDR3 is 14 residues. V was shortened by 3 bases and J by 0 bases, with 9 bases between the two germline ends. The CDR3 is CASSWDFMNTEAFF. The CDR3 coding sequence is TGTGCCAGCAGCTGGGACTTTATGAACACTGAAGCTTTCTTT.

CDR3 in amino acids: CASSQDRNRVGAFF. CDR3 bases: TGTGCCAGCAGCCAAGATCGGAACAGGGTGGGCGCTTTCTTT. The chain couples TRBV14 to TRBJ1-1, with a weak D call TRBD1 (6 bases). This CDR3 has 14 amino acids. Trimming cost V 0 bases and J 11 bases, with 16 bases left between them. CDR1 is SGHDN, CDR2 FVKESK, per germline.

The rearrangement links TRBV2 to TRBJ1-1, with D tentatively TRBD1 (5 bases). Trimming removed 6 bases from V and 2 bases from J, with 19 bases in between. The CDR3 is 16 amino acids. Germline V gene lookup returns CDR1 SNHLY and CDR2 FYNNEI. The CDR3 sequence: CASRLQPRGSNTEAFF. In DNA form, the CDR3 reads TGTGCCAGCAGGCTCCAGCCACGGGGGTCTAACACTGAAGCTTTCTTT. Supplemented by reference TRBV2 and TRBJ1-1, the full variable domain reads EPEVTQTPSHQVTQMGQEVILRCVPISNHLYFYWYRQILGQKVEFLVSFYNNEISEKSEIFDDQFSVERPDGSNFTLKIRSTKLEDSAMYFCASRLQPRGSNTEAFFGQGTRLTVV.

This sequence joins TRBV5-1 and TRBJ2-2, with 14 bases matching TRBD2. The V and J ends lost 3 bases and 4 bases, in that order; junction bases with no gene match: 8. From germline, CDR1 is SGHRS and CDR2 YFSETQ. CDR3 length equals 18 residues. CDR3 DNA sequence: TGCGCCAGCAGCTCCATCCCCGGGACTAGCGGGAGCACCGGGGAGCTGTTTTTT. It codes for CASSSIPGTSGSTGELFF.

V is TRBV28 and J is TRBJ2-1, with 8 bases matching TRBD1. The CDR3 consists of 15 residues. V shed 5 bases and J 6 bases; nucleotides not matched to a gene: 9. Germline loops: CDR1 MDHEN, CDR2 SYDVKM. Here the CDR3 reads CASSGRTGLGNEQFF. The CDR3 DNA follows: TGTGCCAGCAGTGGACGGACAGGGCTAGGCAATGAGCAGTTCTTC.